This TCR beta chain was observed in a study of shared clonotypes between healthy human individuals. Whole-study findings and limits: Larger richness was generally estimated for naive than memory subsets.

Worth noting for this clone: The antigen remains undetermined.

Per the study methods: Filtering differed for immunoSEQ, which gave only junction sequences without quality scores. Clones were read by immunoSEQ multiplex PCR, and TCRdb kept only the in-frame ones, dropping some. That table gives V, J and clone size, and the DNA gave D and trimming. The sample includes 2 million to 3 million clones, around nine tenths of them seen just once. CDR1 and CDR2 from the germline V gene are SQVTM and ANQGSEA. V gave up 3 bases and J gave up 5 bases, with 16 bases separating them. The CDR3 is made up of 14 amino acids. This receptor was taken from a man between 18 and 29 years old in good health. V gene TRBV29-1 combines with J gene TRBJ2-5; a possible D gene is TRBD2 (6 bases). The source material was naive CD4+ T cells sorted from blood. Subset here: CD45RA+ positively selected. The CDR3 spells CSVDRGGGWETQYF. Here the CDR3 DNA reads TGCAGCGTTGACCGGGGAGGAGGTTGGGAGACCCAGTACTTC.